Each of the 5 T cell receptor beta chains below was sequenced from the same sample in a study of CD8 T cells in ankylosing spondylitis. Each CDR3 protein is one row after TCRdb ran MiXCR on the 5' RACE reads. This sample has 36,000 or so distinct CDR3 sequences, with around 6% found just once. Sequenced: blood, either unsorted or a sorted T cell fraction (not recorded which). The receptors were gathered from a male donor with ankylosing spondylitis or in good health (not recorded which).

This clonotype was detected ten times or more. The V call is TRBV10-3, the J call TRBJ1-2, with 7 bases matching TRBD1. The CDR3 consists of 16 residues. Germline assignment: CDR1 ENHRY and CDR2 SYGVKD. V shed 2 bases, J shed 2 bases, and the junction held 8 bases outside the gene matches. CDR3 in amino acids: CAISEPPGQRNYGYTF. The CDR3 coding sequence is TGTGCCATCAGTGAGCCCCCGGGACAGAGAAACTATGGCTACACCTTC.

This clonotype has more than one count but fewer than ten. The chain joins TRBV7-2 to TRBJ2-7; 8 nucleotides agree with TRBD2. V gave up 4 bases and J gave up 3 bases; unmatched junction bases: 5. Per germline, CDR1 SGHTA and CDR2 FQGNSA. The CDR3 is 14 amino acids. The CDR3 sequence is CASSSASGGYEQYF. The CDR3 DNA is TGTGCCAGCAGCTCCGCCAGCGGGGGCTACGAGCAGTACTTC. The full variable domain, completed using reference TRBV7-2 and TRBJ2-7, is GAGVSQSPSNKVTEKGKDVELRCDPISGHTALYWYRQSLGQGLEFLIYFQGNSAPDKSGLPSDRFSAERTGGSVSTLTIQRTQQEDSAVYLCASSSASGGYEQYFGPGTRLTVT.

This clonotype was recorded at least ten times. The chain joins TRBV24-1 to TRBJ2-2, with D perhaps TRBD1 or TRBD2 (5 bases each). Trimming cost V 9 bases and J 0 bases, with 13 bases left between them. Germline V gene sequence: CDR1 KGHDR, CDR2 SFDVKD. The CDR3 runs to 15 residues. CDR3 coding DNA: TGTGCCACCGGAGCAGGGAGCGCGAACACCGGGGAGCTGTTTTTT. Translated, it gives CATGAGSANTGELFF.

This clonotype was seen many times. The chain couples TRBV28 to TRBJ2-7; 7 bases fit TRBD1. The ends lost 5 bases at V and 6 bases at J; junction bases unmatched: 10. From germline, CDR1 is MDHEN and CDR2 SYDVKM. This CDR3 comprises 14 residues. The CDR3 reads CASSTGVWSLEQYF. CDR3 DNA: TGTGCCAGCAGTACAGGGGTGTGGAGTCTCGAGCAGTACTTC. Full variable domain (outside the CDR3, taken from reference TRBV28 and TRBJ2-7): DVKVTQSSRYLVKRTGEKVFLECVQDMDHENMFWYRQDPGLGLRLIYFSYDVKMKEKGDIPEGYSVSREKKERFSLILESASTNQTSMYLCASSTGVWSLEQYFGPGTRLTVT.

This clonotype was recorded at least ten times. The rearrangement joins TRBV3-1 to TRBJ1-2; tentatively, D is TRBD1 (5 bases). This CDR3 has 14 amino acids. Trimming shortened V by 3 bases and J by 8 bases, and 16 bases separated the two germline ends. The V gene's germline CDR1 is LGHDT and CDR2 YNNKEL (reference sequence). The CDR3 sequence is CASSHQGIPWGYTF. The CDR3 DNA follows: TGTGCCAGCAGCCATCAGGGCATTCCATGGGGCTACACCTTC.